These 29 T cell receptor beta chains came from one sample sequenced in a study of OX40 agonist ivuxolimab in advanced cancers. Produced via immunoSEQ multiplex PCR; TCRdb's table is partial and in-frame only. The table lists tens of thousands of clones, roughly 90% of them singletons. The sequencing used CD4+ or CD8+ T cells sorted from blood, collected in a trial of the OX40 agonist ivuxolimab. These receptors were collected from an adult with an advanced solid tumor such as melanoma, head and neck, liver or kidney cancer.

CDR3 loop: CASRGSGIYGYTF. For the CDR3, the DNA is TGTGCCAGCAGGGGTTCCGGGATCTATGGCTACACCTTC. The chain carries TRBV25-1 and TRBJ1-2, with D uncertain. Trimming took 6 bases from V and 4 from J, leaving 12 bases between them. Looked up from germline, CDR1 is MGHDK and CDR2 is SYGVNS. The CDR3 contains 13 residues.

This chain links TRBV4-1 with TRBJ1-1; unclear D gene. The CDR3 loop spans 15 amino acids. Trimming shortened V by 1 base and J by 0 bases, and 9 bases separated the two germline ends. CDR1 and CDR2 (germline): MGHRA, YSYEKL. The DNA of the CDR3 is TGCGCCAGCAGCCAAGGGCCAGGAATGAACACTGAAGCTTTCTTT. It codes for CASSQGPGMNTEAFF.

Only one count was recorded for this clone. The genes are TRBV5-4 and TRBJ2-3, with D unresolved. Deletions cut 0 bases from V and 4 bases from J, with 9 bases between. Germline V gives CDR1 SGHNT, CDR2 YYREEE (reference sequence). This CDR3 has 14 residues. CDR3 DNA sequence: TGTGCCAGCAGCTTGGTCGGTATCCCAGATACGCAGTATTTT. Amino acid sequence: CASSLVGIPDTQYF.

V is TRBV5-8 and J is TRBJ2-7; D not resolved. From germline, CDR1 is SGHTS and CDR2 YDEGEE. There are 18 residues in the CDR3. V was pared by 0 bases and J by 1 base, with 20 bases between. CDR3 loop: CASSLGPQRTEISYEQYF. The CDR3 region has the DNA TGTGCCAGCAGCTTGGGCCCCCAAAGGACGGAGATTTCCTACGAGCAGTACTTC.

The chain is built from TRBV27 and TRBJ2-1; 10 nucleotides line up with TRBD1. The CDR3 length is 14 residues. Germline V lookup: CDR1 MNHEY, CDR2 SMNVEV (reference sequence). J lost 9 bases, V lost 4 bases, and 6 bases had no gene match. The CDR3, as DNA: TGTGCCAGCAGTTGGACAGGGGGACGGGGTGAGCAGTTCTTC. Translating gives CASSWTGGRGEQFF.

The J gene is TRBJ1-2, the V gene TRBV7-9, with D possibly matching TRBD1 (6 bases). Trimming took off 1 base at V and 8 bases at J, with 17 bases between the two ends. The CDR3 is 15 amino acids. Germline CDR1 and CDR2: SEHNR and FQNEAQ (reference sequence). The CDR3 region has the DNA TGTGCCAGCAGCTTAGAGCAGGGGACTTCCGGGGGCTACACCTTC. It encodes CASSLEQGTSGGYTF.

The J gene is TRBJ1-3, the V gene TRBV7-9; no clear D. The CDR3 runs 15 residues. V was pared by 1 base and J by 0 bases, with 7 bases between. Germline CDR1 is SEHNR and CDR2 is FQNEAQ (reference sequence). CDR3 protein: CASSLEVYSGNTIYF. For the CDR3, the DNA is TGTGCCAGCAGCTTAGAAGTTTACTCTGGAAACACCATATATTTT.

The V call is TRBV4-1, the J call TRBJ1-6; D gene ambiguous. This CDR3 contains 14 residues. Germline-derived CDR1 and CDR2 are MGHRA and YSYEKL. Trimming stripped 0 bases from V and 11 bases from J, with 11 bases between. The chain's CDR3 is CASSQDHGSPPLHF. The DNA for the CDR3 is TGCGCCAGCAGCCAAGATCATGGTTCTCCACCCCTCCACTTT.

This rearrangement joins TRBV21-1 to TRBJ2-5; TRBD1, the D gene given by the table, was not confirmed from the DNA. TRBV21-1 is flagged as a pseudogene. There are 15 residues in the CDR3. The CDR3 DNA is TGTGCCAGCAGCAAAAGGGAGAAGCGGACAGCGGCCCAGTACTTC. It translates to CASSKREKRTAAQYF.

The rearrangement links TRBV4-1 to TRBJ2-5; possibly TRBD1 or TRBD2 for D (6 bases each). Germline V gene sequence: CDR1 MGHRA, CDR2 YSYEKL. V shed 0 bases and J shed 5 bases, with 13 bases lying between them. There are 15 residues in the CDR3. In DNA, the CDR3 is TGCGCCAGCAGCCAAGATCCGGGGGCCCAGGAGACCCAGTACTTC. Protein product: CASSQDPGAQETQYF.

This chain joins TRBV9 and TRBJ1-4; TRBD1 agrees at 8 bases. Germline trimming cut 3 bases from V and 8 bases from J; bases unmatched to any gene: 9. This CDR3 is 15 amino acids long. The germline V gene has CDR1 SGDLS and CDR2 YYNGEE. The CDR3 loop reads CASSAKQGEREKLFF. For the CDR3, the DNA is TGTGCCAGCAGCGCGAAACAGGGGGAAAGAGAAAAACTGTTTTTT.

This clone was counted once. DNA of the CDR3: TGTGCCATCAGTGAGGGGAGTAGCGGGAATGAGCAGTTCTTC. It yields the protein CAISEGSSGNEQFF. V usage is TRBV10-3 and J usage is TRBJ2-1; TRBD2 matches at 7 bases. Germline values: CDR1 ENHRY, CDR2 SYGVKD. J lost 7 bases, V lost 2 bases, and 5 bases had no gene match. The CDR3 length is 14 residues.

The CDR3 bases are TGTGCCAGCAGTGTTCTCCGGGACAGCGGAAACACCATATATTTT. Amino acids: CASSVLRDSGNTIYF. The chain is built from TRBV25-1 and TRBJ1-3; 7 bases agree with TRBD1. This CDR3 has 15 amino acids. The ends lost 4 bases at V and 4 bases at J; junction bases unmatched: 7. CDR1 is MGHDK, CDR2 SYGVNS, per germline.

V usage is TRBV13 and J usage is TRBJ2-1; 12 bases match TRBD2. J lost 3 bases, V lost 5 bases, and 2 bases had no gene match. CDR1 is PRHDT and CDR2 is FYEKMQ in the germline V gene (reference sequence). The CDR3 loop spans 15 amino acids. The DNA for the CDR3 is TGTGCCAGCAGCCAGACTAGCGGGGGCTACAATGAGCAGTTCTTC. Translation: CASSQTSGGYNEQFF.

The chain links TRBV6-5 to TRBJ1-1; D call uncertain. The V end lost 4 bases, the J end lost 8 bases, and 23 bases lay between the germline ends. The germline gives CDR1 MNHEY, CDR2 SVGAGI. The length of the CDR3 is 16 residues. Here the CDR3 reads CASSSNEAPTQGEAFF. CDR3 sequence (DNA): TGTGCCAGCAGTTCCAACGAGGCCCCGACTCAAGGGGAAGCTTTCTTT.

J is TRBJ2-5 and V is TRBV7-9; D might be TRBD2 (6 bases). The V gene's germline CDR1 is SEHNR and CDR2 FQNEAQ (reference sequence). This CDR3 has 15 amino acids. Trimming removed 4 bases from V and 5 bases from J, with 17 bases in between. The CDR3 DNA sequence: TGTGCCAGCAGCTCCGTCGGGGGAGGTAGGGAGACCCAGTACTTC. As protein: CASSSVGGGRETQYF.

The CDR3 nucleotides are TGTGCCAGCAGTCGGGGACAGGCGGGCTATGGCTACACCTTC. This sequence encodes CASSRGQAGYGYTF. The chain employs TRBV7-9 and TRBJ1-2, with 8 bases matching TRBD1. This CDR3 has 14 residues. The ends lost 6 bases at V and 4 bases at J; junction bases unmatched: 7. The germline V gene encodes CDR1 SEHNR and CDR2 FQNEAQ (reference sequence).

The chain has TRBV9 and TRBJ2-6, with D perhaps TRBD2 (5 bases). CDR1 is SGDLS and CDR2 is YYNGEE in the germline V gene. Trimming removed 2 bases from V and 0 bases from J, with 9 bases in between. CDR3 length: 16 amino acids. The CDR3 reads CASSVGVHSGANVLTF. CDR3 DNA: TGTGCCAGCAGCGTGGGAGTTCACTCTGGGGCCAACGTCCTGACTTTC.

The genes are TRBV19 and TRBJ2-7, with TRBD2 identical over 7 bases. V dropped 6 bases and J dropped 0; count of bases not matched to a gene: 2. Germline values: CDR1 LNHDA, CDR2 SQIVND (reference sequence). There are 13 residues in the CDR3. CDR3 bases: TGTGCCAGTAGCGCTAGCGGCTCCTACGAGCAGTACTTC. Encoded protein: CASSASGSYEQYF.

The chain recombines TRBV4-3 with TRBJ1-1; 10 positions match TRBD1. The J segment lost 10 bases and the V segment lost 0 bases, leaving 8 bases of the junction unmatched. This CDR3 comprises 15 residues. CDR1 is LGHNA and CDR2 is YSLEER in the germline V gene. The CDR3 region is CASSQDRGQGSGAFF. In nucleotides, the CDR3 is TGCGCCAGCAGCCAAGACCGGGGACAGGGGAGCGGAGCTTTCTTT.

The chain carries TRBV18 and TRBJ1-5; 7 nucleotides align to TRBD1. V was clipped by 4 bases and J by 2 bases; unmatched bases: 11. This CDR3 has 17 residues. Germline-derived CDR1 and CDR2 are KGHSH and LQKENI. The CDR3 DNA sequence: TGTGCCAGCTCACGGATAGGGGGCAACCTAGGCAATCAGCCCCAGCATTTT. It specifies CASSRIGGNLGNQPQHF.

This chain joins TRBV29-1 and TRBJ2-1; 10 bases are a match to TRBD1. The germline V gene encodes CDR1 SQVTM and CDR2 ANQGSEA. This CDR3 has 14 residues. After removal of 6 bases from V and 5 bases from J, the junction contained 7 bases not matched to a gene. The CDR3 DNA is TGCAGCGTGGCCGGGACAGGGGTGAACAATGAGCAGTTCTTC. Protein: CSVAGTGVNNEQFF.

The chain is built from TRBV6-5 and TRBJ2-3; 11 positions agree with TRBD2. The CDR3 is 15 amino acids. Germline V gene data show CDR1 as MNHEY and CDR2 as SVGAGI. Germline trimming cut 2 bases from V and 4 bases from J; bases unmatched to any gene: 2. The CDR3 sequence is CASSYVSGGADTQYF. CDR3 in DNA: TGTGCCAGCAGTTACGTTAGCGGGGGGGCAGATACGCAGTATTTT.

The V call is TRBV9, the J call TRBJ2-3, with a tentative D call TRBD2 (7 bases). V lost 0 bases to trimming and J lost 2 bases, with 13 bases between them. This CDR3 region has 16 residues. The germline gives CDR1 SGDLS, CDR2 YYNGEE. The CDR3: CASSVEGGLHTDTQYF. For the CDR3, the DNA is TGTGCCAGCAGCGTAGAGGGGGGGCTACACACAGATACGCAGTATTTT.

About this clone: Other DNA sequences in the same sample also yield this CDR3. The rearrangement joins TRBV9 to TRBJ2-7; TRBD2 aligns across 8 bases. With 0 bases clipped from V and 4 bases from J, the junction kept 6 bases outside the gene matches. Germline V lookup: CDR1 SGDLS, CDR2 YYNGEE. There are 15 residues in the CDR3. CDR3 nucleotides: TGTGCCAGCAGCGTAGGGAGCGGGGGAGCGTACGAGCAGTACTTC. Protein: CASSVGSGGAYEQYF. The whole variable domain, remainder taken from reference TRBV9 and TRBJ2-7, is DSGVTQTPKHLITATGQRVTLRCSPRSGDLSVYWYQQSLDQGLQFLIQYYNGEERAKGNILERFSAQQFPDLHSELNLSSLELGDSALYFCASSVGSGGAYEQYFGPGTRLTVT.

For this clone: This sample also contains other DNA sequences that code for the same CDR3. CDR3 loop: CASSLAAGNTEAFF. CDR3 sequence (DNA): TGCGCCAGCAGCTTGGCGGCCGGGAACACTGAAGCTTTCTTT. The chain is built from TRBV5-1 and TRBJ1-1, with D hard to call. Germline-derived CDR1 and CDR2 are SGHRS and YFSETQ. There are 14 residues in the CDR3. V lost 0 bases to trimming and J lost 1 base, with 7 bases between them.

The chain couples TRBV5-6 to TRBJ2-1; the match to TRBD1 covers 7 bases. The CDR3 is made up of 16 amino acids. Germline lookup yields CDR1 SGHDT and CDR2 YYEEEE. J was trimmed by 3 bases and V by 1 base; bases with no gene match: 7. This CDR3 is CASSLLGQGVYNEQFF. For the CDR3, the DNA is TGTGCCAGCAGCTTGCTAGGGCAGGGGGTCTACAATGAGCAGTTCTTC.

This rearrangement joins TRBV7-2 to TRBJ2-7; no clear D gene. V was pared by 1 base and J by 2 bases, with 12 bases between. Germline loops: CDR1 SGHTA, CDR2 FQGNSA. CDR3 size: 15 residues. CDR3 nucleotide sequence: TGTGCCAGCAGCTTAGGGCTCGGATCCGCCTACGAGCAGTACTTC. It translates to CASSLGLGSAYEQYF.

V gene TRBV6-5 combines with J gene TRBJ2-3; possible D gene TRBD1, 6 bases. Trimming stripped 0 bases from V and 3 bases from J, with 13 bases between. CDR3 length: 16 amino acids. Germline V lookup: CDR1 MNHEY, CDR2 SVGAGI. CDR3: CASSYSDRTDTDTQYF. CDR3 DNA: TGTGCCAGCAGTTACTCGGACCGGACAGATACAGATACGCAGTATTTT.